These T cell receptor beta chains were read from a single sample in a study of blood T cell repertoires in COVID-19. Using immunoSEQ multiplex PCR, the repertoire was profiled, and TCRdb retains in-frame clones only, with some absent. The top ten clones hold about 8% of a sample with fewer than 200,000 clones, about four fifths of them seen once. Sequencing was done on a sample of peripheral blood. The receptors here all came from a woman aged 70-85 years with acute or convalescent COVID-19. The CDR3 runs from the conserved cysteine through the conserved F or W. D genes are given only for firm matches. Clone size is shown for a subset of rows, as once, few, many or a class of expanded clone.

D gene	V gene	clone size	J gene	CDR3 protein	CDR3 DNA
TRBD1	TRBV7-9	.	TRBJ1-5	CASSFGTGNQPQHF	TGTGCCAGCAGCTTTGGGACAGGGAATCAGCCCCAGCATTTT
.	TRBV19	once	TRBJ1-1	CASSNRMNTEAFF	TGTGCCAGTAGCAACAGGATGAACACTGAAGCTTTCTTT
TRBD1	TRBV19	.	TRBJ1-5	CASSMDRGYQPQHF	TGTGCCAGCTCGATGGACAGGGGGTATCAGCCCCAGCATTTT
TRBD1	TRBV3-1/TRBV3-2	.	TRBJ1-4	CASSQVDRDNEKLFF	TGTGCCAGCAGCCAAGTGGACAGGGATAATGAAAAACTGTTTTTT
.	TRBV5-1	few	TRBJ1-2	CASNPGPGSDYGYTF	TGCGCCAGCAACCCGGGCCCGGGGTCGGACTATGGCTACACCTTC
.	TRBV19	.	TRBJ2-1	CASTPEWGGQTSYNEQFF	TGTGCCAGTACCCCGGAGTGGGGCGGTCAGACCTCCTACAATGAGCAGTTCTTC
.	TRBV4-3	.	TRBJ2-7	CASSQAGASEQYF	TGCGCCAGCAGCCAAGCTGGAGCCAGCGAGCAGTACTTC
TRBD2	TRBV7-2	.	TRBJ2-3	CASSLRTSGRTDTQYF	TGTGCCAGCAGCTTAAGGACTAGCGGGCGCACAGATACGCAGTATTTT
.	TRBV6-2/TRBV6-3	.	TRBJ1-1	CASSYPARGNTEAFF	TGTGCCAGCAGTTACCCAGCCAGGGGAAACACTGAAGCTTTCTTT
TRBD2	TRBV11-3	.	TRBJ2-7	CASSLTSGLGEQYF	TGTGCCAGCAGCTTGACTAGCGGGTTAGGTGAGCAGTACTTC
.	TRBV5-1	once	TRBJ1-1	CASSGSDLNTEAFF	TGCGCCAGCAGCGGGAGCGACCTGAACACTGAAGCTTTCTTT
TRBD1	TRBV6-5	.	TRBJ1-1	CASRRQGVAEAFF	TGTGCCAGCAGGCGGCAGGGGGTCGCTGAAGCTTTCTTT
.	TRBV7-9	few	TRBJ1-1	CASSPTSSGNTEAFF	TGTGCCAGCAGCCCCACGTCCTCAGGGAACACTGAAGCTTTCTTT
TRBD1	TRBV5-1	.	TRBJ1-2	CASSSTGAYGYTF	TGCGCCAGCAGTAGTACAGGGGCCTATGGCTACACCTTC
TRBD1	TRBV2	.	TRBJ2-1	CASSSETGGNEQFF	TGTGCCAGCAGTAGCGAGACAGGGGGAAATGAGCAGTTCTTC
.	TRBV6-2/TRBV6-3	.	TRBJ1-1	CASSYVRGTEAFF	TGTGCCAGCAGTTACGTCCGGGGGACTGAAGCTTTCTTT